This T cell receptor beta chain is from a study of blood T cell repertoires in COVID-19. Study context: The study drew acute and convalescent COVID-19 samples from the United States, Italy and Spain. PBMCs, B-cell-depleted T cells, or T cells were the source of the cDNA or gDNA that made up the material.

The V gene's germline CDR1 is SGHNT and CDR2 YYREEE (reference sequence). V was trimmed by 2 bases and J by 3 bases, leaving 11 bases between them. The length of the CDR3 is 14 residues. Under the authors' procedure: The assay estimated nucleated cells by amplifying reference gene primers. Generated by immunoSEQ multiplex PCR, the TCRdb table keeps only in-frame clones and is missing some. The DNA gave D and trimming, while V, J and clone size come from that table. The sample shows about 170,000 clones, roughly four fifths of them seen only once. Sequenced sample: peripheral blood. The TCR comes from an elderly woman with acute or convalescent COVID-19. The J gene is TRBJ2-5, the V gene TRBV5-4; a possible D gene is TRBD1 (5 bases). In nucleotides, the CDR3 is TGTGCCAGCAGCTTACCAACAGGAGAAGAGACCCAGTACTTC. This sequence encodes CASSLPTGEETQYF.